One TCR beta chain is described in this entry. What it recognizes is unknown. The record originates from a study of graft-versus-host responses after intestinal transplantation. Study-wide context: Multivisceral, liver-intestinal, or isolated intestinal grafts were transplanted into recipients. After anti-thymocyte globulin induction, recipients took tacrolimus and steroids for approximately 3 years. Findings and caveats of the study: Recipient bone marrow held GvH clones, some seen earlier in ileum or blood.

Data came from immunoSEQ multiplex PCR; TCRdb stores just in-frame clones and leaves some out. The data show 93,000 or so clones, approximately 94% seen once. This CDR3 contains 13 residues. Germline V gives CDR1 MNHEY, CDR2 SVGAGI. The ends were cut back, 6 bases at V and 6 bases at J, with 12 bases in the middle. This TCR came from a human donor who received an intestinal transplant. The sequencing here drew on unstimulated CD8+ T cells sorted from spleen or lymph node cells, taken before intestinal transplant. V is TRBV6-5 and J is TRBJ2-1; no clear D. In DNA form, the CDR3 reads TGTGCCAGCAGCCTTGGGCTCGGCAATGAGCAGTTCTTC. This gives the protein CASSLGLGNEQFF.